Below, 17 T cell receptor beta chains from the same sample are listed, as sequenced in a study of T cell responses to AZD1222 COVID-19 vaccine. Clones were read by immunoSEQ multiplex PCR, and TCRdb kept only the in-frame ones, dropping some. The sample yields 200,000 or so clones, 85% to 95% seen once. Here the sequenced sample was peripheral blood, taken 28 days after the second AZD1222 dose. The receptors originated from an adult who received the AZD1222 COVID-19 vaccine.

The chain joins TRBV9 to TRBJ1-2; TRBD1 might be the D (5 bases). The V gene lost 6 bases and the J gene lost 0 bases, with 12 bases spanning the gap. This CDR3 spans 14 amino acids. CDR1 is SGDLS, CDR2 YYNGEE, per germline. CDR3 protein: CASTGTATNYGYTF. In DNA form, the CDR3 reads TGTGCCAGCACCGGGACCGCGACTAACTATGGCTACACCTTC.

This sequence joins TRBV28 and TRBJ1-1; D uncertain. The germline CDR1 and CDR2 sequences are MDHEN and SYDVKM. This CDR3 is built from 11 residues. V was cut by 11 bases and J by 9 bases, with 16 bases left in between. CDR3 loop: CASVLRRKAFF. The CDR3 DNA is TGTGCCTCTGTTTTGAGGCGCAAAGCTTTCTTT.

V gene TRBV4-3 combines with J gene TRBJ1-4; 7 positions match TRBD1. The CDR3 runs to 15 residues. The V gene's germline CDR1 is LGHNA and CDR2 YSLEER. J gave up 7 bases and V 4 bases, and 9 bases lay outside the gene matches. CDR3 nucleotides: TGCGCCAGCAGCCTTTCCGGGACAGAAAGTGAAAAACTGTTTTTT. Its protein product is CASSLSGTESEKLFF.

The genes are TRBV28 and TRBJ2-7; 7 nucleotides align to TRBD1. Trimming took 3 bases from V and 0 from J; bases not matched to a gene: 8. Per the germline V gene, CDR1 is MDHEN and CDR2 is SYDVKM. The CDR3 covers 16 residues. The CDR3: CASSLAGTALSYEQYF. For the CDR3, the DNA is TGTGCCAGCAGTTTGGCCGGGACAGCTCTCTCCTACGAGCAGTACTTC. The full variable domain, in which reference TRBV28 and TRBJ2-7 provide the parts outside the CDR3, is DVKVTQSSRYLVKRTGEKVFLECVQDMDHENMFWYRQDPGLGLRLIYFSYDVKMKEKGDIPEGYSVSREKKERFSLILESASTNQTSMYLCASSLAGTALSYEQYFGPGTRLTVT.

The V call is TRBV27, the J call TRBJ1-4, with a possible D match to TRBD1 (6 bases). The ends were cut back, 3 bases at V and 8 bases at J, with 16 bases in the middle. Germline CDR1 is MNHEY and CDR2 is SMNVEV (reference sequence). The CDR3 is 15 amino acids. The CDR3 loop is CASSFTTGANEKLFF. The CDR3, as DNA: TGTGCCAGCAGTTTTACGACGGGGGCGAACGAAAAACTGTTTTTT.

This clone is a singleton in its sample. The chain carries TRBV7-9 and TRBJ1-1; D remains ambiguous. The V end lost 1 base, the J end lost 5 bases, and 11 bases lay between the germline ends. The germline CDR1 and CDR2 sequences are SEHNR and FQNEAQ (reference sequence). The CDR3 consists of 14 residues. CDR3 nucleotide sequence: TGTGCCAGCAGCTTAGGGTATCGCCCGACTGAAGCTTTCTTT. It translates to CASSLGYRPTEAFF.

This clone was detected once. The rearrangement joins TRBV11-2 to TRBJ2-3; 8 bases are a match to TRBD2. The length of the CDR3 is 16 residues. V lost 1 base and J lost 6; bases outside the gene matches: 9. Per the germline V gene, CDR1 is SGHAT and CDR2 is FQNNGV. In DNA form, the CDR3 reads TGTGCCAGCAGCTTAGTAGACGGGGGGGCGGGTGATACGCAGTATTTT. Amino acid sequence: CASSLVDGGAGDTQYF.

This rearrangement joins TRBV19 to TRBJ1-2, with no clear D. Per germline, CDR1 LNHDA and CDR2 SQIVND (reference sequence). With 3 bases removed from V and 3 bases from J, the gap between germline ends came to 14 bases. The CDR3 contains 15 residues. The chain's CDR3 is CASSIRRAGDYGYTF. CDR3 coding DNA: TGTGCCAGTAGTATCCGACGGGCCGGGGACTATGGCTACACCTTC.

V and J are TRBV6-2 or TRBV6-3 and TRBJ2-1; D gene unclear. The V gene's germline CDR1 is MNHEY and CDR2 SVGEGT. The CDR3 loop spans 11 amino acids. Trimming removed 3 bases at V and 8 bases at J, with 5 bases between. The CDR3 nucleotides are TGTGCCAGCAGTTATAGGTATGAGCAGTTCTTC. This gives the protein CASSYRYEQFF.

V and J are TRBV5-4 and TRBJ1-2; no clear D. Per the germline V gene, CDR1 is SGHNT and CDR2 is YYREEE (reference sequence). The CDR3 contains 15 residues. Deletions cut 0 bases from V and 0 bases from J, with 9 bases between. This CDR3 reads CASSLAGRTNYGYTF. CDR3 nucleotides: TGTGCCAGCAGCTTGGCGGGCCGAACTAACTATGGCTACACCTTC.

This chain uses TRBV19 with TRBJ2-5; tentative D call: TRBD1 (6 bases). V was pared by 5 bases and J by 5 bases, with 18 bases between. This CDR3 is built from 15 residues. From germline, CDR1 is LNHDA and CDR2 SQIVND (reference sequence). The CDR3 DNA sequence: TGTGCCAGTAGTCATCAGGGGAGTAGTCGGGAGACCCAGTACTTC. It codes for CASSHQGSSRETQYF.

The genes are TRBV5-1 and TRBJ2-7, with TRBD2 identical over 12 bases. CDR3 length: 15 amino acids. The V gene's germline CDR1 is SGHRS and CDR2 YFSETQ. Unmatched junction bases numbered 4, after V lost 4 bases and J lost 2 bases. The CDR3: CASSITSGGTYEQYF. CDR3 in DNA: TGCGCCAGCAGCATAACTAGCGGGGGGACCTACGAGCAGTACTTC.

This sequence joins TRBV25-1 and TRBJ2-7, with 7 positions matching TRBD1. This CDR3 contains 15 residues. Germline V gene lookup returns CDR1 MGHDK and CDR2 SYGVNS. After removal of 8 bases from V and 0 bases from J, the junction contained 10 bases not matched to a gene. CDR3 sequence reads: CASSPTGISSYEQYF. The CDR3 DNA is TGTGCCAGCTCACCGACAGGGATAAGCTCCTACGAGCAGTACTTC.

This rearrangement joins TRBV20-1 to TRBJ1-1, with D possibly being TRBD1 (5 bases). V was pared by 4 bases and J by 4 bases, with 7 bases between. Germline V gives CDR1 DFQATT, CDR2 SNEGSKA (reference sequence). This CDR3 is 11 amino acids long. The CDR3 protein is CSAIRGTEAFF. CDR3 in DNA: TGCAGTGCTATAAGGGGCACTGAAGCTTTCTTT.

The chain is built from TRBV19 and TRBJ1-2; D is unresolved. The germline V and J ends were trimmed by 3 bases and 3 bases, with 5 bases remaining between them. This CDR3 spans 12 amino acids. CDR1 and CDR2 (germline): LNHDA, SQIVND (reference sequence). The CDR3 is CASSISYYGYTF. CDR3 nucleotide sequence: TGTGCCAGTAGTATCTCTTACTATGGCTACACCTTC.

This chain links TRBV28 with TRBJ1-1; a possible D gene is TRBD1 (5 bases). V was trimmed by 4 bases and J by 1 base, leaving 13 bases between them. In germline, CDR1 is MDHEN, CDR2 SYDVKM. The CDR3 is 15 residues long. CDR3 bases: TGTGCCAGCAGTTCCCCGGGACGACCGAACACTGAAGCTTTCTTT. This codes for CASSSPGRPNTEAFF.

The V gene is TRBV10-3, the J gene TRBJ2-7; D unclear. With 2 bases removed from V and 2 bases from J, the gap between germline ends came to 10 bases. Looked up from germline, CDR1 is ENHRY and CDR2 is SYGVKD. The CDR3 length is 14 residues. CDR3 region: CAISEVRRTYEQYF. CDR3 in DNA: TGTGCCATCAGTGAGGTTCGGCGAACCTACGAGCAGTACTTC.